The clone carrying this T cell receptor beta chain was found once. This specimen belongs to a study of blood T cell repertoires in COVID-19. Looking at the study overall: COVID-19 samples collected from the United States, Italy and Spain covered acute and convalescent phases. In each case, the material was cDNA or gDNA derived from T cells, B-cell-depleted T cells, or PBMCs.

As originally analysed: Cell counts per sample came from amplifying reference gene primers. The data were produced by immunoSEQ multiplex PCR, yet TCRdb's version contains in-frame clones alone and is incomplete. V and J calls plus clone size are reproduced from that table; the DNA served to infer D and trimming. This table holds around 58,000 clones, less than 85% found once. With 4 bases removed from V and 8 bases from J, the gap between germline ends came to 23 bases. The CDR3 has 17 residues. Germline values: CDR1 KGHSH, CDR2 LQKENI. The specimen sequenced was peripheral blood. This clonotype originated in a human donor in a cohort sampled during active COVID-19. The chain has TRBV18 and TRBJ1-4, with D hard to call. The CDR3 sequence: CASSLMRMAGEGEKLFF. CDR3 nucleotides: TGTGCCAGCTCACTTATGCGGATGGCAGGAGAGGGAGAAAAACTGTTTTTT. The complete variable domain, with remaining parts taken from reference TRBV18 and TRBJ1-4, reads NAGVMQNPRHLVRRRGQEARLRCSPMKGHSHVYWYRQLPEEGLKFMVYLQKENIIDESGMPKERFSAEFPKEGPSILRIQQVVRGDSAAYFCASSLMRMAGEGEKLFFGSGTQLSVL.